The 27 T cell receptor beta chains below all came from one sample that was sequenced in a study of regulatory T cells in long-lasting Graves disease. The time point here: newly diagnosed GD, antithyroid drugs for less than 3 months. Isolated PBMC RNA provided the starting material for the TCR library. In building TCR beta libraries, iRepertoire HTBI primers were used together with Arm-PCR of CDR3 regions. TCRdb independently ran MiXCR on the multiplex PCR reads; one entry per CDR3 protein. The table has about 540,000 distinct CDR3 sequences, about 14% seen once. Another study also made use of these data, one on T cells in Graves' hyperthyroidism and ophthalmopathy.

The sequencing here drew on peripheral blood mononuclear cells (PBMCs), taken at new diagnosis, from a patient treated with antithyroid drugs. The receptors were gathered from a man aged 25 to 45 with Graves disease.

This clonotype appeared many times. CDR3 loop: CASRKAPNTGELFF. The CDR3 DNA follows: TGTGCCAGCAGGAAGGCGCCGAACACCGGGGAGCTGTTTTTT. The chain couples TRBV7-9 to TRBJ2-2; no firm D call. The V gene lost 6 bases and the J gene lost 0 bases, with 8 bases spanning the gap. Germline loops: CDR1 SEHNR, CDR2 FQNEAQ (reference sequence). CDR3 length equals 14 residues.

This clonotype was found many times. This chain uses TRBV2 with TRBJ2-2; the D is unclear. Germline V CDR1 and CDR2: SNHLY, FYNNEI. The CDR3 has 16 residues. Trimming removed 7 bases from V and 7 bases from J, with 22 bases in between. The CDR3 DNA sequence: TGTGCCAGCAACCTTTATGGGCATTCGAAGGACGGGGAGCTGTTTTTT. Its protein product is CASNLYGHSKDGELFF.

To note about this clonotype: A much larger clone sits a single nucleotide away, making a read error possible. This rearrangement joins TRBV24-1 to TRBJ2-2; the D gene is possibly TRBD2 (6 bases). The CDR3 loop spans 19 amino acids. Germline V gene data show CDR1 as KGHDR and CDR2 as SFDVKD. V shed 5 bases and J shed 1 base, with 22 bases lying between them. The CDR3 DNA follows: TGTGCCACCAGTGTTGGTGGCGGGAAGGCCGATTTGAACACCGGGGAGCTGTTTTTT. It translates to CATSVGGGKADLNTGELFF.

This clonotype was seen at least ten times. The CDR3 protein is CASSWTSGSSYNEQFF. The CDR3 DNA sequence: TGCGCCAGCAGCTGGACTAGCGGAAGCTCCTACAATGAGCAGTTCTTC. The J gene is TRBJ2-1, the V gene TRBV5-1, with 10 positions matching TRBD2. CDR1 and CDR2 (germline): SGHRS, YFSETQ. Trimming at V came to 3 bases and at J to 0 bases, leaving 3 bases not matched to a gene. This CDR3 spans 16 amino acids.

This clonotype was counted many times. This rearrangement joins TRBV28 to TRBJ2-7, with D tentatively TRBD2 (5 bases). The length of the CDR3 is 12 residues. Germline lookup yields CDR1 MDHEN and CDR2 SYDVKM. Trimming left V 5 bases short and J 4 bases short, with 9 bases between. The CDR3: CASSPGWYEQYF. The CDR3 DNA reads TGTGCCAGCAGTCCGGGGTGGTACGAGCAGTACTTC.

This clonotype was picked up many times. The CDR3 DNA reads as TGTGCCAGCAGCTCGAGGGTCTTTCAAGAGACCCAGTACTTC. As protein: CASSSRVFQETQYF. The rearrangement uses TRBV13 and TRBJ2-5; D may be TRBD2 (5 bases). This CDR3 has 14 residues. V gave up 4 bases and J gave up 2 bases, with 11 bases separating them. Per the germline V gene, CDR1 is PRHDT and CDR2 is FYEKMQ (reference sequence).

The chain uses TRBV7-9 and TRBJ2-1; D possibly uses TRBD1 or TRBD2 (5 bases each). Germline V gene data show CDR1 as SEHNR and CDR2 as FQNEAQ (reference sequence). CDR3 length: 13 residues. Trimming left V 2 bases short and J 7 bases short, with 9 bases between. The CDR3 coding sequence is TGTGCCAGCAGCTTACCCGGGACGAATGAGCAGTTCTTC. It is translated as CASSLPGTNEQFF.

The sample holds many counts of this clonotype. The J gene is TRBJ1-2, the V gene TRBV7-9; D is unresolved. V was clipped by 6 bases and J by 0 bases, with 14 bases between them. CDR1 SEHNR and CDR2 FQNEAQ come from the germline V gene (reference sequence). There are 15 residues in the CDR3. The CDR3 DNA sequence: TGTGCCAGCAGTCGAAGTGGTAGCTCTAACTATGGCTACACCTTC. Protein product: CASSRSGSSNYGYTF.

In regard to this clonotype: With a far larger clone one base away, a read error is the likely cause. The chain joins TRBV6-1 to TRBJ2-1; 7 positions match TRBD2. TRBJ2-7 explains the end of the DNA better; the J call may be wrong. The CDR3 loop spans 15 amino acids. Germline V gives CDR1 MNHNS, CDR2 SASEGT. As DNA, the CDR3 is TGTGCCAGCAGCCGGAGGGAGGGCTCCTACAATGAGCAGTACTTC. Its protein is CASSRREGSYNEQYF.

This chain connects TRBV20-1 to TRBJ2-1; possible D gene TRBD2, 5 bases. The V gene lost 5 bases and the J gene lost 11 bases, with 16 bases spanning the gap. Germline values: CDR1 DFQATT, CDR2 SNEGSKA (reference sequence). The CDR3 loop spans 12 amino acids. This chain's CDR3 is CSAGDTSYQQFF. The CDR3 DNA reads as TGCAGTGCTGGGGATACTAGTTATCAGCAGTTCTTC.

This clonotype has at least ten counts. In nucleotides, the CDR3 is TGTGCCAGCAGCCCCACTCAGGTGAACACTGAAGCTTTCTTT. This codes for CASSPTQVNTEAFF. This chain connects TRBV13 to TRBJ1-1; D gene ambiguous. CDR1 PRHDT and CDR2 FYEKMQ come from the germline V gene (reference sequence). V was pared by 5 bases and J by 0 bases, with 10 bases between. The CDR3 runs to 14 residues.

The gene calls are TRBV7-9 and TRBJ2-4, with unresolved D. The V end lost 5 bases, the J end lost 9 bases, and 11 bases lay between the germline ends. Per the germline V gene, CDR1 is SEHNR and CDR2 is FQNEAQ (reference sequence). This CDR3 comprises 12 residues. CDR3 in DNA: TGTGCCAGCAGCCAAGTGGCCGGCATTCAGTACTTC. It translates to CASSQVAGIQYF.

The chain recombines TRBV7-9 with TRBJ2-3, with TRBD2 matching over 11 bases. The V gene's germline CDR1 is SEHNR and CDR2 FQNEAQ (reference sequence). The trim removed 1 base at V and 4 bases at J, leaving 7 bases unmatched. The CDR3 length is 17 residues. The CDR3 DNA reads TGTGCCAGCAGCTTAGTCGATAGCGGGAGGGACTCAGATACGCAGTATTTT. It translates to CASSLVDSGRDSDTQYF.

This clonotype was detected ten times or more. This rearrangement joins TRBV6-2 or TRBV6-3 to TRBJ1-2; tentatively, D is TRBD1 (5 bases). CDR1 MNHEY and CDR2 SVGEGT come from the germline V gene. Trimming cost V 4 bases and J 4 bases, with 16 bases left between them. The CDR3 has 15 residues. The CDR3 loop is CASSSPWDARYGYTF. CDR3 in DNA: TGTGCCAGCAGTTCCCCCTGGGACGCCCGCTATGGCTACACCTTC.

This clonotype was found a few times. The rearrangement links TRBV19 to TRBJ1-5, with D possibly matching TRBD1 (6 bases). Germline V lookup: CDR1 LNHDA, CDR2 SQIVND (reference sequence). CDR3 length: 17 residues. V was clipped by 3 bases and J by 2 bases, with 17 bases between them. The chain's CDR3 is CASSIRTAIRGNQPQHF. The CDR3 bases are TGTGCCAGTAGTATTCGGACAGCGATTCGGGGCAATCAGCCCCAGCATTTT.

The sample holds many counts of this clonotype. This CDR3 is CASSLQGKDRNYEQFF. CDR3 in DNA: TGTGCCAGCAGTCTACAGGGGAAGGATAGGAACTATGAGCAGTTCTTC. The V gene is TRBV27, the J gene TRBJ2-1; 7 nucleotides align to TRBD1. The V segment lost 5 bases and the J segment 8 bases; nucleotides outside the gene matches: 15. This CDR3 is 16 amino acids long. The germline V gene has CDR1 MNHEY and CDR2 SMNVEV (reference sequence).

This clonotype was seen at least ten times. This rearrangement joins TRBV12-3 or TRBV12-4 to TRBJ2-5, with D perhaps TRBD1 (5 bases). The CDR3 extends over 13 amino acids. The V gene lost 3 bases and the J gene lost 2 bases, with 7 bases spanning the gap. The CDR3 DNA reads as TGTGCCAGCAGTTTTCAGGGACAAGAGACCCAGTACTTC. Translated, it gives CASSFQGQETQYF.

At least ten counts were recorded for this clonotype. The chain couples TRBV28 to TRBJ2-7; TRBD1 is a possible D gene (6 bases). The V gene's germline CDR1 is MDHEN and CDR2 SYDVKM. V was cut by 8 bases and J by 1 base, with 12 bases left in between. This CDR3 contains 13 residues. The CDR3 coding sequence is TGTGCCAGCGGGAAGGGGGATTCCTACGAGCAGTACTTC. Protein product: CASGKGDSYEQYF.

There are a few counts of this clonotype. The V gene is TRBV12-3 or TRBV12-4, the J gene TRBJ2-1; 7 bases align to TRBD2. The CDR3 has 16 amino acids. With 6 bases clipped from V and 2 bases from J, the junction kept 10 bases outside the gene matches. CDR3 loop: CASSLQGLRAYNEQFF. CDR3 DNA: TGTGCCAGCAGCCTGCAGGGACTAAGGGCCTACAATGAGCAGTTCTTC.

This clonotype was recorded at least ten times. The chain combines TRBV20-1 with TRBJ2-1; TRBD2 matches at 7 bases. Per the germline V gene, CDR1 is DFQATT and CDR2 is SNEGSKA (reference sequence). The CDR3 contains 14 residues. V was pared by 3 bases and J by 7 bases, with 9 bases of the junction left unmatched. CDR3 nucleotides: TGCAGTGCTAGGGAGGAGGGAGGGCCTAATGAGCAGTTCTTC. Translating it yields CSAREEGGPNEQFF.

This clonotype was seen many times. This chain connects TRBV20-1 to TRBJ2-5; D is uncertain. The germline V gene has CDR1 DFQATT and CDR2 SNEGSKA (reference sequence). V lost 6 bases and J 5 bases, leaving 19 bases between the germline ends. This CDR3 spans 14 amino acids. As DNA, the CDR3 is TGCAGTGCAACCCTAGAACGGCGATTTGAGACCCAGTACTTC. This sequence encodes CSATLERRFETQYF.

The chain carries TRBV19 and TRBJ2-2; 8 bases agree with TRBD1. V shed 0 bases and J 3 bases; nucleotides not matched to a gene: 9. Germline V gene sequence: CDR1 LNHDA, CDR2 SQIVND (reference sequence). The CDR3 has 18 residues. Here the CDR3 reads CASSIEATGVFYTGELFF. The CDR3 DNA reads TGTGCCAGTAGTATAGAGGCGACAGGGGTGTTCTACACCGGGGAGCTGTTTTTT.

This clonotype was observed a few times. The genes are TRBV6-1 and TRBJ2-1; D may be TRBD2 (6 bases). Between the trimmed V and J ends, which lost 10 bases and 12 bases, there was a span of 19 bases. This CDR3 spans 12 amino acids. CDR1 MNHNS and CDR2 SASEGT come from the germline V gene. The CDR3 region has the DNA TGTGCCACCAAACCCTCTTGGGGAGGGCAGTTCTTC. This encodes CATKPSWGGQFF.

This clonotype was counted ten times or more. The rearrangement links TRBV7-2 to TRBJ2-7; D is possibly TRBD1 (6 bases). This CDR3 contains 15 residues. The V and J ends lost 6 bases and 5 bases respectively, with 20 bases between them. Germline CDR1 SGHTA, CDR2 FQGNSA. The CDR3 bases are TGTGCCAGCAGTCCGCGTCCTCCCAGGGGCCACGAGCAGTACTTC. Translating gives CASSPRPPRGHEQYF.

This clonotype has a count of ten or more. V gene TRBV5-1 combines with J gene TRBJ2-5; 13 bases match TRBD2. The CDR3 is made up of 15 amino acids. Germline lookup yields CDR1 SGHRS and CDR2 YFSETQ. With 4 bases clipped from V and 3 bases from J, the junction kept 3 bases outside the gene matches. The CDR3 spells CASSRGLAGEETQYF. For the CDR3, the DNA is TGCGCCAGCAGCCGAGGACTAGCGGGAGAAGAGACCCAGTACTTC.

The chain couples TRBV4-1 to TRBJ2-7, with D perhaps matching TRBD1 (5 bases). V was pared by 1 base and J by 3 bases, with 13 bases between. CDR3 length equals 15 residues. Germline V gene lookup returns CDR1 MGHRA and CDR2 YSYEKL. The CDR3 loop reads CASSQGQDTYYEQYF. The CDR3 DNA follows: TGCGCCAGCAGCCAAGGTCAGGACACCTACTACGAGCAGTACTTC.

The chain employs TRBV5-1 and TRBJ2-5, with 10 positions matching TRBD2. J was trimmed by 5 bases and V by 5 bases; bases with no gene match: 15. Germline CDR1 SGHRS, CDR2 YFSETQ. The CDR3 is 17 amino acids. CDR3 sequence: CASRRPSGSDPVETQYF. The CDR3 bases are TGCGCCAGCAGAAGGCCTAGCGGGAGCGATCCAGTTGAGACCCAGTACTTC. The full variable domain, completed using reference TRBV5-1 and TRBJ2-5, is KAGVTQTPRYLIKTRGQQVTLSCSPISGHRSVSWYQQTPGQGLQFLFEYFSETQRNKGNFPGRFSGRQFSNSRSEMNVSTLELGDSALYLCASRRPSGSDPVETQYFGPGTRLLVL.